This TCR beta chain derives from a study of T cell responses to AZD1222 COVID-19 vaccine. Study-wide results and limits: Clonal diversity was possibly underestimated; the donors were predominantly white British and more often female. Samples come after the peak T cell response, not at day 14. At baseline, seropositivity was found in only a handful of AZD1222 recipients.

V lost 3 bases, J lost 3 bases, and 6 bases lay in between. Germline CDR1 SGHAT, CDR2 FQNNGV. The CDR3 covers 12 residues. The analysis combined second doses at about 4 or about 12 weeks. The assay was immunoSEQ multiplex PCR, and TCRdb's table has in-frame clones only and misses some. The sample consists of some 79,000 clones, about three quarters of them appearing once. Concerning this clone: Its cognate antigen is unknown.

The chain links TRBV11-2 to TRBJ2-7; tentative D call: TRBD1 (5 bases). The TCR comes from an adult who received the AZD1222 COVID-19 vaccine. The material sequenced was peripheral blood, taken 28 days after the second AZD1222 dose. The CDR3 loop is CASSFDSYEQYF. The CDR3 nucleotides read TGTGCCAGCAGCTTTGACAGCTACGAGCAGTACTTC.